This TCR beta chain was recorded in a study of early T cells in non-severe SARS-CoV-2 infection. This clonotype was detected ten times or more. Individual cDNA molecules carried attached unique molecular identifiers. From the 5' RACE reads, TCRdb called clonotypes with MiXCR, one entry per CDR3 protein. The sample has about 22,000 distinct CDR3 sequences; 3.6% are singletons. The CDR3 contains 15 residues. With 1 base removed from V and 5 bases from J, the gap between germline ends came to 14 bases. Germline V CDR1 and CDR2: MGHRA, YSYEKL. The V call is TRBV4-1, the J call TRBJ1-2; D unclear. Input material: whole blood. This receptor was taken from an adult who was a healthcare worker with PCR-confirmed SARS-CoV-2 infection or an uninfected control (not recorded which). CDR3 DNA: TGCGCCAGCAGCCAAGGGCCGGCCCCCCTTTATGGCTACACCTTC. Protein product: CASSQGPAPLYGYTF.